This TCR beta chain was documented in a study of CD8 T cells in ankylosing spondylitis. Findings and caveats of the study: As for the disease-linked clones, they showed a CD8+ phenotype and occurred at relatively low frequencies in peripheral blood. It was reported that disease-linked clones were significantly enriched in matched ankylosing spondylitis synovial fluid.

There are many counts of this clonotype. Antigen: not known. The V gene's germline CDR1 is SGDLS and CDR2 YYNGEE. This CDR3 is built from 14 residues. V gave up 4 bases and J gave up 3 bases, with 14 bases separating them. 5'-RACE, quantitative and with molecular barcodes, yielded the TCR beta libraries. TCRdb re-derived calls from the 5' RACE reads in MiXCR, one entry per CDR3 protein. The data show over 75,000 distinct CDR3 sequences, just under 9% seen once. This clonotype was sampled from a male donor with ankylosing spondylitis or in good health (not recorded which). The rearrangement uses TRBV9 and TRBJ2-7, with D tentatively TRBD1 or TRBD2 (7 bases each). The specimen was blood, either unsorted or a sorted T cell fraction (not recorded which). The CDR3 loop is CASSPQGGHYEQYF. The CDR3, as DNA: TGTGCCAGCAGCCCCCAGGGGGGGCACTACGAGCAGTACTTC.